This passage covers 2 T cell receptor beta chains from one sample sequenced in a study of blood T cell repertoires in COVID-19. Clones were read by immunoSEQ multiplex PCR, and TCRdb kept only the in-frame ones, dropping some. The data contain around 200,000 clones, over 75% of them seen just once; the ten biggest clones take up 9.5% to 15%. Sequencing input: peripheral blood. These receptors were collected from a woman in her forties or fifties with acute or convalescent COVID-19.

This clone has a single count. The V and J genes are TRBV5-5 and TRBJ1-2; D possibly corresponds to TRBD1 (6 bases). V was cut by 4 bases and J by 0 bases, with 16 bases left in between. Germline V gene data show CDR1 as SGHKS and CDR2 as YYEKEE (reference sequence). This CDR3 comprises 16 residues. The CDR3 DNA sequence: TGTGCCAGCAGCCCGCGACAGGTTGGGGCTAACTATGGCTACACCTTC. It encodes CASSPRQVGANYGYTF.

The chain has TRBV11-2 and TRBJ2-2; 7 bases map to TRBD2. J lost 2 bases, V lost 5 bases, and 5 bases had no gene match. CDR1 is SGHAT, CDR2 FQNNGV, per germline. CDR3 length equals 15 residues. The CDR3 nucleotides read TGTGCCAGCAGCCCCTCAGCGGGAAACACCGGGGAGCTGTTTTTT. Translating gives CASSPSAGNTGELFF.